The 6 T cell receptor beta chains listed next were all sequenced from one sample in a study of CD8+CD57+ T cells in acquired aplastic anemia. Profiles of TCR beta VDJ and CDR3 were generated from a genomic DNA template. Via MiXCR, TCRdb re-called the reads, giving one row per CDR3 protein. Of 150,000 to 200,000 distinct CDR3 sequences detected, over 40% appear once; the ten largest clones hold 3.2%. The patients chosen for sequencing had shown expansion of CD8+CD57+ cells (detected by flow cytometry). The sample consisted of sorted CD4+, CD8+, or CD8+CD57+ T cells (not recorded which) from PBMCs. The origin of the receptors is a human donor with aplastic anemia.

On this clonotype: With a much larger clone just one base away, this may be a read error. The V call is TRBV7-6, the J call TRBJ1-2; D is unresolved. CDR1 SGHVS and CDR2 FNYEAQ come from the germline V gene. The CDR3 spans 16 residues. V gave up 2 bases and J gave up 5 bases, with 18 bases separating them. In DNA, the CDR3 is TGTGCCAGCAGCTTAAGGCGGGGTGATTTAGTTTATGGCTACACCTTC. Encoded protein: CASSLRRGDLVYGYTF.

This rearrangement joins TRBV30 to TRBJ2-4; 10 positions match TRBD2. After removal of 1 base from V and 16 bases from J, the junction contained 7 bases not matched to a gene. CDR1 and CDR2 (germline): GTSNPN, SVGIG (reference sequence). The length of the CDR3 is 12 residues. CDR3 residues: CAWSAAGGPLYF. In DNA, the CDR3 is TGTGCCTGGAGTGCAGCGGGAGGGCCTCTTTACTTC.

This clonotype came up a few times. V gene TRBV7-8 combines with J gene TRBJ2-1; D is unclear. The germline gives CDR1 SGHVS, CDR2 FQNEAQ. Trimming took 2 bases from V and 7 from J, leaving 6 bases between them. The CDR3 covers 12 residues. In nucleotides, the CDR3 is TGTGCCAGCAGCTTACGTTGGAATGAGCAGTTCTTC. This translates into CASSLRWNEQFF.

The DNA for the CDR3 is TGCGCCAGCAGTGAGTCCGGTCAGAACACCGGGGAGCTGTTTTTT. Amino acids: CASSESGQNTGELFF. The V gene is TRBV10-2, the J gene TRBJ2-2; D unclear. This CDR3 spans 15 amino acids. V lost 0 bases to trimming and J lost 1 base, with 6 bases between them. From germline, CDR1 is WSHSY and CDR2 SAAADI.

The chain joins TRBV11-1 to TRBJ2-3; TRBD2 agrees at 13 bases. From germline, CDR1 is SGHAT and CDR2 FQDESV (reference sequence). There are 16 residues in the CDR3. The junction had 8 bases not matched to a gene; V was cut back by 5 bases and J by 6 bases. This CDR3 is CASSPQGLAGSDTQYF. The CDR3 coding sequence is TGTGCCAGCAGCCCTCAGGGACTAGCGGGGTCTGATACGCAGTATTTT.

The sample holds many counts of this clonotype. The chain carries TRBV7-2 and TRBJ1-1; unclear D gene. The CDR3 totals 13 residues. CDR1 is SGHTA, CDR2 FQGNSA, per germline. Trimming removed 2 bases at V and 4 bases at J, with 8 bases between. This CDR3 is CASSLIGTTEAFF. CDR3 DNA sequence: TGTGCCAGCAGCTTAATAGGTACCACTGAAGCTTTCTTT.